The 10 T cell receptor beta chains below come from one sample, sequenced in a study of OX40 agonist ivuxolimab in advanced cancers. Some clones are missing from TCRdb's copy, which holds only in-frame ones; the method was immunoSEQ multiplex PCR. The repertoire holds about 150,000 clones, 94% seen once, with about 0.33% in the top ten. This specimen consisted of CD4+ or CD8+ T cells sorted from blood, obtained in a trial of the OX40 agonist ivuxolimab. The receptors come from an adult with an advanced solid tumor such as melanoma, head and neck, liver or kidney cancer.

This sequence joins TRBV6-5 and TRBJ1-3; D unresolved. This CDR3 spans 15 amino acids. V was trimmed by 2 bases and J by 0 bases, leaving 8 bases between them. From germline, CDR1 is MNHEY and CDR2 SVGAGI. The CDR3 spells CASSYGFTSGNTIYF. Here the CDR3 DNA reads TGTGCCAGCAGTTACGGGTTCACCTCTGGAAACACCATATATTTT.

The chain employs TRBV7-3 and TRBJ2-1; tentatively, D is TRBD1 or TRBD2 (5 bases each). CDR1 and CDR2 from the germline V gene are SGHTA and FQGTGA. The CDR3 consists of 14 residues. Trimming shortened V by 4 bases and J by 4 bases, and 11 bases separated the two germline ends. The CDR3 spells CASSSGTQYNEQFF. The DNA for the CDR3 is TGTGCCAGCAGCTCCGGGACCCAGTACAATGAGCAGTTCTTC.

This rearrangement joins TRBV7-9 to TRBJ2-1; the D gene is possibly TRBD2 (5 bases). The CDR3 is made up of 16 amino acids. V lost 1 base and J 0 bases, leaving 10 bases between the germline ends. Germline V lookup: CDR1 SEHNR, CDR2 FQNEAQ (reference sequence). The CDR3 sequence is CASSLEYGLSYNEQFF. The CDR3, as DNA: TGTGCCAGCAGCTTAGAATACGGACTCTCCTACAATGAGCAGTTCTTC.

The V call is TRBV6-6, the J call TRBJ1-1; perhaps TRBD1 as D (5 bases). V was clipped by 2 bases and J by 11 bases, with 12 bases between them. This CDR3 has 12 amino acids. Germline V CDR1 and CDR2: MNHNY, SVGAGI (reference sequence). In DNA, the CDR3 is TGTGCCAGCAGTTACGGGGCCCCACGGGCTTTCTTT. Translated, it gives CASSYGAPRAFF.

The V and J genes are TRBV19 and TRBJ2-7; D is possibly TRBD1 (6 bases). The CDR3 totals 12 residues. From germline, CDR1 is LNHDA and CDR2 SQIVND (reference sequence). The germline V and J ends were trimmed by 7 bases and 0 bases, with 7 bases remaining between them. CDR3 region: CASKGGSYEQYF. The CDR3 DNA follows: TGTGCCAGTAAAGGGGGCTCCTACGAGCAGTACTTC.

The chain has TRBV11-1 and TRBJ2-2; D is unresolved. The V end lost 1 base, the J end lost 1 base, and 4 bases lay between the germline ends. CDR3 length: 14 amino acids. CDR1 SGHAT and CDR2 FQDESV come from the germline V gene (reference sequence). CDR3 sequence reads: CASSLVRNTGELFF. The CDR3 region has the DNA TGTGCCAGCAGCTTAGTGAGGAACACCGGGGAGCTGTTTTTT.

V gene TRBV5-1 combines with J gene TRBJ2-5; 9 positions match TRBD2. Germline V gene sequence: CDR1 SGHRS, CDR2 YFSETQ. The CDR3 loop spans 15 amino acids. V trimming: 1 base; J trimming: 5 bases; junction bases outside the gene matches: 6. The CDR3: CASSLLAGLEETQYF. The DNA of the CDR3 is TGCGCCAGCAGCTTGCTAGCGGGGTTGGAGGAGACCCAGTACTTC.

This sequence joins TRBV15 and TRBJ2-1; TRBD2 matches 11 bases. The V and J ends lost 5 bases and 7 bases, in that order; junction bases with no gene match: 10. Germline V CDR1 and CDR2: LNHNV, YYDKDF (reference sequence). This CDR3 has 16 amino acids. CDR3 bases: TGTGCCACCAGCTGGGAACTAGCGGGGGTCCAGAATGAGCAGTTCTTC. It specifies CATSWELAGVQNEQFF.

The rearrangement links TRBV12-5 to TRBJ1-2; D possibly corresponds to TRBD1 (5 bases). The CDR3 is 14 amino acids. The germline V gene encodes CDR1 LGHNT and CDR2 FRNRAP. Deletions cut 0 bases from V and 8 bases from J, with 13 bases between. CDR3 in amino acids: CASGLVPGTGGYTF. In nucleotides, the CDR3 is TGTGCTAGTGGTTTGGTACCCGGGACCGGGGGCTACACCTTC.

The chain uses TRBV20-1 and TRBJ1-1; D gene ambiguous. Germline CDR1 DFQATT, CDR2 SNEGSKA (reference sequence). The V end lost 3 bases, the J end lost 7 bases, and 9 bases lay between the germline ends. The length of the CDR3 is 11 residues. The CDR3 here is CSARGGLEAFF. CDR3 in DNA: TGCAGTGCTAGGGGAGGGCTTGAAGCTTTCTTT.